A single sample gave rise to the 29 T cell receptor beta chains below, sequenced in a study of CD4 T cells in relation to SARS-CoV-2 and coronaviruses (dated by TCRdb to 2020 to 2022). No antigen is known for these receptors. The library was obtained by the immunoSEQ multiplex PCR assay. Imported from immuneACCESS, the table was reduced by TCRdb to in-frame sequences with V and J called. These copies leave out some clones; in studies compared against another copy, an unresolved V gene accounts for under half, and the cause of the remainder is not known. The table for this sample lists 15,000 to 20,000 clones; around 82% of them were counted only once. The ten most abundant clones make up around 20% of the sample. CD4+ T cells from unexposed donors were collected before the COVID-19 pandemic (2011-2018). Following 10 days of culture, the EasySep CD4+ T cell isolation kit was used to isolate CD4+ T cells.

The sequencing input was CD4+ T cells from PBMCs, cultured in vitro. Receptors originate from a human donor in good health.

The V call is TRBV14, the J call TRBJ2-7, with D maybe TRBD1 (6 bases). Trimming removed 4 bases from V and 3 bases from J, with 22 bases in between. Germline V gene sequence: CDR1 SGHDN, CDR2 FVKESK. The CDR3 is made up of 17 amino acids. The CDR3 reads CASSPPPSTGMDYEQYF. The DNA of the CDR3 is TGTGCCAGCAGCCCCCCCCCTTCGACAGGAATGGACTACGAGCAGTACTTC.

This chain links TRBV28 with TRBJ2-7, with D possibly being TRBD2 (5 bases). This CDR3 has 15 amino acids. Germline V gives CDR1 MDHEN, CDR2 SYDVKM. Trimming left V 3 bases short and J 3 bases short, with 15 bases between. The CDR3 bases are TGTGCCAGCAGTTTGGGAAATTACGGGGTCTACGAGCAGTACTTC. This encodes CASSLGNYGVYEQYF.

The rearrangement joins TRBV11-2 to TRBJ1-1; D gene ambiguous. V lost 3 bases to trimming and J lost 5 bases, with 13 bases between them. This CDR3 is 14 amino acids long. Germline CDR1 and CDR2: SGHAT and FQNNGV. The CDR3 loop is CASSFEDRSTEAFF. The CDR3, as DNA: TGTGCCAGCAGCTTTGAAGATAGGTCGACTGAAGCTTTCTTT. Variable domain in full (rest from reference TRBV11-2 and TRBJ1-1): EAGVAQSPRYKIIEKRQSVAFWCNPISGHATLYWYQQILGQGPKLLIQFQNNGVVDDSQLPKDRFSAERLKGVDSTLKIQPAKLEDSAVYLCASSFEDRSTEAFFGQGTRLTVV.

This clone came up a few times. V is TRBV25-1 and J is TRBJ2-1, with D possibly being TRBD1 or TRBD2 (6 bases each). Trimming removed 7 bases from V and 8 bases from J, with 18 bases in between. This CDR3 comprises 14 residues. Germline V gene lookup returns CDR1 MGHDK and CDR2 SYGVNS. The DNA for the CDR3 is TGTGCCAGCACCGTGGGGGGCAGGGACGATGAGCAGTTCTTC. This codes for CASTVGGRDDEQFF.

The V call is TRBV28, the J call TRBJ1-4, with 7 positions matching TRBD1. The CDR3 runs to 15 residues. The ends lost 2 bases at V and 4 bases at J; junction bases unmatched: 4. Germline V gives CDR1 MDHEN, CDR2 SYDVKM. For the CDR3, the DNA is TGTGCCAGCAGTTTACCGACAGGGAGTAATGAAAAACTGTTTTTT. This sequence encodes CASSLPTGSNEKLFF.

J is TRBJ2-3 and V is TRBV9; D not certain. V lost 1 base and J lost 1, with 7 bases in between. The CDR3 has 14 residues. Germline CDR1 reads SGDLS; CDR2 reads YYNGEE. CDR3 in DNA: TGTGCCAGCAGCGTACAGAGCCGCACAGATACGCAGTATTTT. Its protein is CASSVQSRTDTQYF.

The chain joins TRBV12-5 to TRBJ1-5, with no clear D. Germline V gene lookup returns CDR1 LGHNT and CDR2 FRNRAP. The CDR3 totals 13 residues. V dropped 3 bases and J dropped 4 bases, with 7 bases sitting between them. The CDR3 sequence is CASGFELNQPQHF. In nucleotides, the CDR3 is TGTGCTAGTGGTTTCGAGCTTAATCAGCCCCAGCATTTT.

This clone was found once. This chain's CDR3 is CASSQVTVRITEAFF. The DNA of the CDR3 is TGCGCCAGCAGCCAAGTCACCGTCCGGATCACTGAAGCTTTCTTT. The rearrangement uses TRBV4-1 and TRBJ1-1, with D hard to call. V was pared by 1 base and J by 4 bases, with 13 bases between. The CDR3 length is 15 residues. CDR1 is MGHRA and CDR2 is YSYEKL in the germline V gene.

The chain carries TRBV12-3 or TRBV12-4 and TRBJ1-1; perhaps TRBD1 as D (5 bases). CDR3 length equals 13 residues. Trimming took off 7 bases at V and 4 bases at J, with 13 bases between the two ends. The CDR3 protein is CASNPGGSTEAFF. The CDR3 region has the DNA TGTGCCAGCAATCCGGGGGGTAGCACTGAAGCTTTCTTT.

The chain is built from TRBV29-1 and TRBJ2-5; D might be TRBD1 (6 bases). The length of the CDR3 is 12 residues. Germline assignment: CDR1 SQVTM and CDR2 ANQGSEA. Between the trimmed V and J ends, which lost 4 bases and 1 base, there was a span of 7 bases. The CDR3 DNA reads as TGCAGCGTTGGACAGGCCCAAGAGACCCAGTACTTC. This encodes CSVGQAQETQYF.

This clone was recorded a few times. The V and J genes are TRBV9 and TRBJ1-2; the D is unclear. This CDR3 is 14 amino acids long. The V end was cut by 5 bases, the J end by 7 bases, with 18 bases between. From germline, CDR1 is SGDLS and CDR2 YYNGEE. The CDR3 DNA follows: TGTGCCAGCAGGGATCAGGACCGGGGATTTGGCTACACCTTC. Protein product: CASRDQDRGFGYTF.

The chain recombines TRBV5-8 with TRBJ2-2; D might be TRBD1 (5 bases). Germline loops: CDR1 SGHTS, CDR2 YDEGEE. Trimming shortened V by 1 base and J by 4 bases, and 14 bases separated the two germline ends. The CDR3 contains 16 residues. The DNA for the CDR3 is TGTGCCAGCAGCTTGTTAGGGGTATTTGGCACCGGGGAGCTGTTTTTT. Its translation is CASSLLGVFGTGELFF.

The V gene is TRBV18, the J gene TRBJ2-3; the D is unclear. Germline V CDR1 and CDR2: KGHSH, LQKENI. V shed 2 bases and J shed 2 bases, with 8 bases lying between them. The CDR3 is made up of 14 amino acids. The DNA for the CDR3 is TGTGCCAGCTCACCATCAGGAAACACAGATACGCAGTATTTT. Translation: CASSPSGNTDTQYF.

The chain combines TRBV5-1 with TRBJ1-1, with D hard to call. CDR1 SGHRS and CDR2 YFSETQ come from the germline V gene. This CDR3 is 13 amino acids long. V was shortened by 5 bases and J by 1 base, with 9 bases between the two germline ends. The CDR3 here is CASRGIGNTEAFF. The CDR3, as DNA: TGCGCCAGCAGGGGGATAGGGAACACTGAAGCTTTCTTT.

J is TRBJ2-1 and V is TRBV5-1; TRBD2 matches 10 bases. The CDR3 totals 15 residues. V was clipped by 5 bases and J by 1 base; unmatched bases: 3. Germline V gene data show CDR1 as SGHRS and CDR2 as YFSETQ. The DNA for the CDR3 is TGCGCCAGCAGTCAACTAGCGGGATCCTACAATGAGCAGTTCTTC. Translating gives CASSQLAGSYNEQFF.

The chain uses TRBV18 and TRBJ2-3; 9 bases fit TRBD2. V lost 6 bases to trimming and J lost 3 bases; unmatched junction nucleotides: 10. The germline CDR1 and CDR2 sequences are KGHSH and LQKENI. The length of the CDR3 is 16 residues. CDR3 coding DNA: TGTGCCAGCTCGGCAGGAGGCACTAGCGGGACAGATACGCAGTATTTT. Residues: CASSAGGTSGTDTQYF. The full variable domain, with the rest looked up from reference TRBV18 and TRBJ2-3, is NAGVMQNPRHLVRRRGQEARLRCSPMKGHSHVYWYRQLPEEGLKFMVYLQKENIIDESGMPKERFSAEFPKEGPSILRIQQVVRGDSAAYFCASSAGGTSGTDTQYFGPGTRLTVL.

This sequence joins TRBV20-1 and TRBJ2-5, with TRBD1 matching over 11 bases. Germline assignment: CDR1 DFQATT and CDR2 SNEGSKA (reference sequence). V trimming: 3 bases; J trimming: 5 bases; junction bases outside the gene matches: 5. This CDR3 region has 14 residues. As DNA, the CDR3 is TGCAGTGCTAGTAAGGACAGGGGGCCTGAGACCCAGTACTTC. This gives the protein CSASKDRGPETQYF.

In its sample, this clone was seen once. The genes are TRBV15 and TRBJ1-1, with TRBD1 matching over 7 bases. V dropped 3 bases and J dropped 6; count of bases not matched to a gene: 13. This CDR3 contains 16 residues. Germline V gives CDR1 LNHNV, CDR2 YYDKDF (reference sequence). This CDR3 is CATSRARNRGTAEAFF. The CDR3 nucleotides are TGTGCCACCAGCAGGGCTAGAAACAGGGGAACGGCTGAAGCTTTCTTT.

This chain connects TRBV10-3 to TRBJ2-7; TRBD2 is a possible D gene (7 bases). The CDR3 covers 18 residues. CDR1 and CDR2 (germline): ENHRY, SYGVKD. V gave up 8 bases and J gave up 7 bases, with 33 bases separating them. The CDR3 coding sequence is TGTGCCATCGGGGGGCAAAGGGGGATAGCGGGTCCCATTCGTGAGCAGTACTTC. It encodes CAIGGQRGIAGPIREQYF.

CDR3 region: CASSLTGGDRGGVAFF. The DNA of the CDR3 is TGTGCCAGCAGCTTAACGGGGGGCGACAGGGGAGGCGTTGCTTTCTTT. This sequence joins TRBV7-3 and TRBJ1-1; TRBD1 agrees at 8 bases. The CDR3 consists of 16 residues. Per the germline V gene, CDR1 is SGHTA and CDR2 is FQGTGA. Unmatched junction bases numbered 14, after V lost 0 bases and J lost 11 bases. The whole variable domain, remainder taken from reference TRBV7-3 and TRBJ1-1, is GAGVSQTPSNKVTEKGKYVELRCDPISGHTALYWYRQSLGQGPEFLIYFQGTGAADDSGLPNDRFFAVRPEGSVSTLKIQRTERGDSAVYLCASSLTGGDRGGVAFFGQGTRLTVV.

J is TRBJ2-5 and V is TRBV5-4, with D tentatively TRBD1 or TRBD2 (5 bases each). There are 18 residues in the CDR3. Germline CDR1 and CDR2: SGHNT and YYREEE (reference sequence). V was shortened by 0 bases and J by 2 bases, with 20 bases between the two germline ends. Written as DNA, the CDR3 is TGTGCCAGCAGCTTGGCCCGGGGCCTAGTAGGTATTCAAGAGACCCAGTACTTC. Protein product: CASSLARGLVGIQETQYF.

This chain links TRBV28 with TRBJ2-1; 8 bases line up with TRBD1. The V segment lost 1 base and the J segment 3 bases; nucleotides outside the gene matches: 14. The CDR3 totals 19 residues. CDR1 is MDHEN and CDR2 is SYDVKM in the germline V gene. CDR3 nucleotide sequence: TGTGCCAGCAGTTTATTCCGCATAATGACAGGGGATCGCTACAATGAGCAGTTCTTC. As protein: CASSLFRIMTGDRYNEQFF.

The CDR3 DNA reads TGTGCCAGCAGCTTAGAAGGGTGGGGGGCTGTGGAGACCCAGTACTTC. Residues: CASSLEGWGAVETQYF. The rearrangement uses TRBV7-2 and TRBJ2-5; D may match TRBD1 or TRBD2 (6 bases each). This CDR3 has 16 amino acids. V gave up 1 base and J gave up 5 bases, with 17 bases separating them. The germline V gene has CDR1 SGHTA and CDR2 FQGNSA.

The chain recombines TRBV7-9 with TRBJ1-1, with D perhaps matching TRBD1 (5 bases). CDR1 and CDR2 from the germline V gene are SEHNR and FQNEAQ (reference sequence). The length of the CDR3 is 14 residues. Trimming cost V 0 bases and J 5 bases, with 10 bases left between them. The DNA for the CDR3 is TGTGCCAGCAGCTTAGCGCTGGGGGAGACTGAAGCTTTCTTT. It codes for CASSLALGETEAFF.

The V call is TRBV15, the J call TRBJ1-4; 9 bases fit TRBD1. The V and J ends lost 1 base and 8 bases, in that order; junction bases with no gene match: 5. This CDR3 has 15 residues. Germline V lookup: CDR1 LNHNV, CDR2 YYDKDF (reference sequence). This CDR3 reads CATSRGVGTGEKLFF. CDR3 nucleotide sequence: TGTGCCACCAGCAGAGGGGTCGGGACAGGGGAAAAACTGTTTTTT.

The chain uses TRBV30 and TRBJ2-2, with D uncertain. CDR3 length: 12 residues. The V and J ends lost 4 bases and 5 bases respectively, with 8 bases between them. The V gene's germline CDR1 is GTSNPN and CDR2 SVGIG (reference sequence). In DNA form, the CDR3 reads TGTGCCTGGACTCGTGGGACCGGGGAGCTGTTTTTT. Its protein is CAWTRGTGELFF.

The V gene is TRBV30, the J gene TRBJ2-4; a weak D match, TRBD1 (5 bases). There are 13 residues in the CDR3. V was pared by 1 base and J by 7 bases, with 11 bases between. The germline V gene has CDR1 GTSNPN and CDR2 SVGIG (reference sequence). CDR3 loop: CAWSAESGNIQYF. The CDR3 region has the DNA TGTGCCTGGAGTGCAGAATCAGGGAACATTCAGTACTTC. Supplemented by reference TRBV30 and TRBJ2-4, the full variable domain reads SQTIHQWPATLVQPVGSPLSLECTVEGTSNPNLYWYRQAAGRGLQLLFYSVGIGQISSEVPQNLSASRPQDRQFILSSKKLLLSDSGFYLCAWSAESGNIQYFGAGTRLSVL.

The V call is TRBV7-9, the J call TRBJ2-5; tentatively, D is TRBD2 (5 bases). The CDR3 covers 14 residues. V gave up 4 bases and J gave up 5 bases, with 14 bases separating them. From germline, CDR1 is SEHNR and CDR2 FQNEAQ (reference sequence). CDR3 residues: CASSSTGELETQYF. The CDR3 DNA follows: TGTGCCAGCAGCTCCACCGGGGAGCTCGAGACCCAGTACTTC. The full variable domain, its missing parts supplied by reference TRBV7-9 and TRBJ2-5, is DTGVSQNPRHKITKRGQNVTFRCDPISEHNRLYWYRQTLGQGPEFLTYFQNEAQLEKSRLLSDRFSAERPKGSFSTLEIQRTEQGDSAMYLCASSSTGELETQYFGPGTRLLVL.

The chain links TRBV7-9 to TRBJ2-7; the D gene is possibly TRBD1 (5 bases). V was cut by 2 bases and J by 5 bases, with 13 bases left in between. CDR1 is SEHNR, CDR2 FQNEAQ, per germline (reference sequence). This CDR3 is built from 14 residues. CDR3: CASSLPGSMHEQYF. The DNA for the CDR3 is TGTGCCAGCAGCTTACCAGGGTCCATGCACGAGCAGTACTTC.